These 15 T cell receptor beta chains came from one sample sequenced in a study of OX40 agonist ivuxolimab in advanced cancers. Assay used: immunoSEQ multiplex PCR; TCRdb lists only in-frame clones, some missing. The sample includes 50,000 or so clones, 84% of them seen just once. Here the sequenced sample was CD4+ or CD8+ T cells sorted from blood, taken in a trial of the OX40 agonist ivuxolimab. The receptors come from an adult with an advanced solid tumor such as melanoma, head and neck, liver or kidney cancer.

The chain carries TRBV7-9 and TRBJ2-1; possibly TRBD2 for D (5 bases). This CDR3 is built from 12 residues. Trimming left V 5 bases short and J 8 bases short, with 10 bases between. Germline CDR1 is SEHNR and CDR2 is FQNEAQ (reference sequence). CDR3 coding DNA: TGTGCCAGCAGCCACGACTATTATGAGCAGTTCTTC. As protein: CASSHDYYEQFF.

The chain joins TRBV9 to TRBJ2-2, with D possibly being TRBD1 (6 bases). Trimming took off 2 bases at V and 0 bases at J, with 14 bases between the two ends. The CDR3 totals 17 residues. Germline-derived CDR1 and CDR2 are SGDLS and YYNGEE. The CDR3 region has the DNA TGTGCCAGCAGCGTCGGACCGGGACACACGAACACCGGGGAGCTGTTTTTT. This sequence encodes CASSVGPGHTNTGELFF.

The rearrangement links TRBV4-1 to TRBJ2-7; D assignment may be TRBD1 or TRBD2 (5 bases each). Germline V lookup: CDR1 MGHRA, CDR2 YSYEKL. The CDR3 consists of 17 residues. Trimming pared 3 bases from V and 3 bases from J, leaving 21 bases between. The CDR3 DNA reads TGCGCCAGCAGCCACCTACCGGGGATCAATGGGGGCTACGAGCAGTACTTC. Amino acid sequence: CASSHLPGINGGYEQYF.

The chain joins TRBV19 to TRBJ1-1; 7 nucleotides match TRBD1. This CDR3 spans 14 amino acids. Germline V gives CDR1 LNHDA, CDR2 SQIVND (reference sequence). Germline trimming cut 1 base from V and 5 bases from J; bases unmatched to any gene: 4. For the CDR3, the DNA is TGTGCCAGTAGTATAGTTGGCAGGGGGACTGAAGCTTTCTTT. It is translated as CASSIVGRGTEAFF.

This chain joins TRBV23-1 and TRBJ2-7; 7 nucleotides match TRBD1. TRBV23-1 is classed as an ORF, of uncertain function. This CDR3 spans 16 amino acids. The J segment lost 2 bases and the V segment lost 3 bases, leaving 10 bases of the junction unmatched. The CDR3 sequence: CASSHPLGTATYEQYF. The CDR3 coding sequence is TGCGCCAGCAGTCATCCCCTTGGGACAGCAACCTACGAGCAGTACTTC.

The chain has TRBV5-5 and TRBJ2-7; 7 bases match TRBD1. The trim removed 0 bases at V and 5 bases at J, leaving 5 bases unmatched. The germline gives CDR1 SGHKS, CDR2 YYEKEE (reference sequence). The CDR3 covers 14 residues. CDR3 loop: CASSLVTGYNEQYF. As DNA, the CDR3 is TGTGCCAGCAGCTTGGTGACAGGGTACAACGAGCAGTACTTC.

The chain combines TRBV6-1 with TRBJ1-1; D gene ambiguous. Trimming pared 4 bases from V and 0 bases from J, leaving 9 bases between. Germline V lookup: CDR1 MNHNS, CDR2 SASEGT. The CDR3 contains 14 residues. CDR3 residues: CASSGTTVNTEAFF. CDR3 sequence (DNA): TGTGCCAGCAGTGGGACTACAGTGAACACTGAAGCTTTCTTT.

J is TRBJ1-1 and V is TRBV19; no clear D gene. V was pared by 9 bases and J by 3 bases, with 14 bases between. Germline lookup yields CDR1 LNHDA and CDR2 SQIVND (reference sequence). CDR3 length: 13 residues. The CDR3 region is CASSLTWDTEAFF. The CDR3 nucleotides are TGTGCCAGCTCATTAACTTGGGACACTGAAGCTTTCTTT.

The gene calls are TRBV4-1 and TRBJ2-4; TRBD1 is a possible D gene (6 bases). With 0 bases removed from V and 4 bases from J, the gap between germline ends came to 16 bases. Germline-derived CDR1 and CDR2 are MGHRA and YSYEKL. The CDR3 consists of 17 residues. The CDR3, as DNA: TGCGCCAGCAGCCAAGATTATGGGGGACACGTTAAAAACATTCAGTACTTC. The encoded protein is CASSQDYGGHVKNIQYF.

This clone was observed a handful of times. V and J are TRBV28 and TRBJ1-3; no clear D. Germline CDR1 reads MDHEN; CDR2 reads SYDVKM. The CDR3 has 15 amino acids. The V end was cut by 6 bases, the J end by 3 bases, with 15 bases between. CDR3 coding DNA: TGTGCCAGCAGCCTCTATATGGGCCTTGGAAACACCATATATTTT. Its protein is CASSLYMGLGNTIYF.

The CDR3 loop reads CASRQAGQGLVQPQHF. In nucleotides, the CDR3 is TGTGCCAGCAGGCAAGCGGGACAGGGTTTAGTACAGCCCCAGCATTTT. The genes are TRBV28 and TRBJ1-5; 9 bases match TRBD1. Trimming at V came to 6 bases and at J to 7 bases, leaving 13 bases not matched to a gene. Germline V gene lookup returns CDR1 MDHEN and CDR2 SYDVKM. The CDR3 sequence is 16 residues long.

V and J are TRBV7-6 and TRBJ1-3; the D gene is possibly TRBD1 (6 bases). This CDR3 is built from 16 residues. In germline, CDR1 is SGHVS, CDR2 FNYEAQ. Trimming cost V 1 base and J 0 bases, with 10 bases left between them. The CDR3 DNA sequence: TGTGCCAGCAGCTTAGAACAGGGCTTCTCTGGAAACACCATATATTTT. Translated: CASSLEQGFSGNTIYF.

V is TRBV7-9 and J is TRBJ1-4; the D gene is possibly TRBD1 (5 bases). The germline gives CDR1 SEHNR, CDR2 FQNEAQ (reference sequence). The CDR3 length is 15 residues. The ends were cut back, 4 bases at V and 7 bases at J, with 16 bases in the middle. CDR3 DNA: TGTGCCAGCAGCTCCCCCATGGGGGGGAGTGAAAAACTGTTTTTT. Translated, it gives CASSSPMGGSEKLFF. The full variable domain, in which reference TRBV7-9 and TRBJ1-4 provide the parts outside the CDR3, is DTGVSQNPRHKITKRGQNVTFRCDPISEHNRLYWYRQTLGQGPEFLTYFQNEAQLEKSRLLSDRFSAERPKGSFSTLEIQRTEQGDSAMYLCASSSPMGGSEKLFFGSGTQLSVL.

This clone was observed once. The gene calls are TRBV6-5 and TRBJ1-3, with unresolved D. Per the germline V gene, CDR1 is MNHEY and CDR2 is SVGAGI. The CDR3 has 14 residues. V was cut by 7 bases and J by 0 bases, with 10 bases left in between. CDR3 loop: CASNSPFSGNTIYF. In DNA, the CDR3 is TGTGCCAGCAATTCCCCGTTCTCTGGAAACACCATATATTTT.

This rearrangement joins TRBV14 to TRBJ2-5; D is tentatively TRBD1 or TRBD2 (5 bases each). Germline V lookup: CDR1 SGHDN, CDR2 FVKESK. The CDR3 consists of 18 residues. V lost 3 bases and J 2 bases, leaving 22 bases between the germline ends. The CDR3 coding sequence is TGTGCCAGCAGCCATTCTGGACTGGCGATGGGGCCTCAAGAGACCCAGTACTTC. Encoded protein: CASSHSGLAMGPQETQYF.